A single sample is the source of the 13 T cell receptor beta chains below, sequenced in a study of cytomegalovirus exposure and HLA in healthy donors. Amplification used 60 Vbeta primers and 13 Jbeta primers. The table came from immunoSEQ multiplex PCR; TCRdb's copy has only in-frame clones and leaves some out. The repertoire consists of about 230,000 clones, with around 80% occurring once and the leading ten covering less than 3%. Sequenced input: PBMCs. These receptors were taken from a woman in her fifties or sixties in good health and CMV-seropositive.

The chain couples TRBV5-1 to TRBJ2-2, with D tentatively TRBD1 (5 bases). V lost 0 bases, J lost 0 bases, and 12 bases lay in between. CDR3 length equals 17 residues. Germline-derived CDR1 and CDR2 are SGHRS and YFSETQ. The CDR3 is CASSLGQGGSNTGELFF. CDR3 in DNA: TGCGCCAGCAGCTTGGGGCAGGGTGGCTCGAACACCGGGGAGCTGTTTTTT. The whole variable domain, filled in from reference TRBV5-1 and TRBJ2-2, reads KAGVTQTPRYLIKTRGQQVTLSCSPISGHRSVSWYQQTPGQGLQFLFEYFSETQRNKGNFPGRFSGRQFSNSRSEMNVSTLELGDSALYLCASSLGQGGSNTGELFFGEGSRLTVL.

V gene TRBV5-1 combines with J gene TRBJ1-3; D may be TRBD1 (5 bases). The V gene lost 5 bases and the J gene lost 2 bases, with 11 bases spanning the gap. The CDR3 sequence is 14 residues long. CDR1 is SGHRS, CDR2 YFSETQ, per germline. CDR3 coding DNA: TGCGCCAGCAGTGTCCAGGGCCCTGGAAACACCATATATTTT. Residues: CASSVQGPGNTIYF.

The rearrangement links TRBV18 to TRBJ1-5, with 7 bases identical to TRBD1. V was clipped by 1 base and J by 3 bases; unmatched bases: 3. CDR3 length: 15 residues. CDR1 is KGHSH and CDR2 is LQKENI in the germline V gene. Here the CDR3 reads CASSPRQGYNQPQHF. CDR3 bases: TGTGCCAGCTCACCACGACAGGGATACAATCAGCCCCAGCATTTT.

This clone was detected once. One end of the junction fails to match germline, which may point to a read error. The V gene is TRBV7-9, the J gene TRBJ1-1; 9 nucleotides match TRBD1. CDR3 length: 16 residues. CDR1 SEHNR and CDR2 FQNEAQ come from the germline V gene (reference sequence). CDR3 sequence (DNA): TGTTCCAGCAGCCGTCCCGGGACAGGGATGGGCACTGAAGCTTTCTTT. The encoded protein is CSSSRPGTGMGTEAFF.

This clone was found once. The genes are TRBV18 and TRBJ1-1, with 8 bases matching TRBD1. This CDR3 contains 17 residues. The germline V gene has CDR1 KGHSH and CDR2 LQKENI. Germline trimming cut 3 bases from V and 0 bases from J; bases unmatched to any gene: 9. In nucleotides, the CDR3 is TGTGCCAGCTCACCTCCCGGGACAGGTAACATGAACACTGAAGCTTTCTTT. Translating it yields CASSPPGTGNMNTEAFF.

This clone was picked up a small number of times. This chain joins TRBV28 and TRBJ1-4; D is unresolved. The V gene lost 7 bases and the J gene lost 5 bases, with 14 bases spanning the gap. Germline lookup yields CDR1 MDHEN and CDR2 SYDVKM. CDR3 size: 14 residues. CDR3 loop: CASTLAGSNEKLFF. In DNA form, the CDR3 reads TGTGCCAGCACTTTGGCGGGTTCCAATGAAAAACTGTTTTTT. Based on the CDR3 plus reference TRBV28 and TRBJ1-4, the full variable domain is DVKVTQSSRYLVKRTGEKVFLECVQDMDHENMFWYRQDPGLGLRLIYFSYDVKMKEKGDIPEGYSVSREKKERFSLILESASTNQTSMYLCASTLAGSNEKLFFGSGTQLSVL.

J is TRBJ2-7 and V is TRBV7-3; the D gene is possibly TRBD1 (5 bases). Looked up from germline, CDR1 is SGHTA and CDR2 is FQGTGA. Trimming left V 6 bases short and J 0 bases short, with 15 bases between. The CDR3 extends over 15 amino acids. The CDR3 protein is CASREQDPYSYEQYF. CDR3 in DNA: TGTGCCAGCAGGGAACAGGACCCCTACTCCTACGAGCAGTACTTC. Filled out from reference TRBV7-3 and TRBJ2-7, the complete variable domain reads GAGVSQTPSNKVTEKGKYVELRCDPISGHTALYWYRQSLGQGPEFLIYFQGTGAADDSGLPNDRFFAVRPEGSVSTLKIQRTERGDSAVYLCASREQDPYSYEQYFGPGTRLTVT.

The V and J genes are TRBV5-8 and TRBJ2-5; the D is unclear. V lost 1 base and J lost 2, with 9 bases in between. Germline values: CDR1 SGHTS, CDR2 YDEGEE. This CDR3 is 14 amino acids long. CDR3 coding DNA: TGTGCCAGCAGCTTGAGTGTCAGTCAAGAGACCCAGTACTTC. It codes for CASSLSVSQETQYF. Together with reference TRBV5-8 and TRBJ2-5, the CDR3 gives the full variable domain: EAGVTQSPTHLIKTRGQQATLRCSPISGHTSVYWYQQALGLGLQFLLWYDEGEERNRGNFPPRFSGRQFPNYSSELNVNALELEDSALYLCASSLSVSQETQYFGPGTRLLVL.

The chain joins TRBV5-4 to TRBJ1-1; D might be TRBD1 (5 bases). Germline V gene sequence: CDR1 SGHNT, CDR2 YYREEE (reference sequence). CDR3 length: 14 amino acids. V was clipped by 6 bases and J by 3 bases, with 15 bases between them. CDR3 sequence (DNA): TGTGCCAGCACTCAACCCGGGGGGTACACTGAAGCTTTCTTT. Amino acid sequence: CASTQPGGYTEAFF.

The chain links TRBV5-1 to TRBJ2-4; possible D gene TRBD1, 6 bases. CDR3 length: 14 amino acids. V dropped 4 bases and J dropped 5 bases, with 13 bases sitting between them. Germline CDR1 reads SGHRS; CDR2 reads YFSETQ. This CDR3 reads CASSQSAGENIQYF. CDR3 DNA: TGCGCCAGCAGCCAATCGGCAGGGGAAAACATTCAGTACTTC.

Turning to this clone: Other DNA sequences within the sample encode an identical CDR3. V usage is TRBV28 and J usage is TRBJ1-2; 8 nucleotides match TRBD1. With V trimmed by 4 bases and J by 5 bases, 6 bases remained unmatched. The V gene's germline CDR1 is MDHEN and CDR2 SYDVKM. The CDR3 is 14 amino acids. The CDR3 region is CASSSGQGRYGYTF. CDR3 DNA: TGTGCCAGCAGTTCCGGACAGGGACGGTATGGCTACACCTTC.

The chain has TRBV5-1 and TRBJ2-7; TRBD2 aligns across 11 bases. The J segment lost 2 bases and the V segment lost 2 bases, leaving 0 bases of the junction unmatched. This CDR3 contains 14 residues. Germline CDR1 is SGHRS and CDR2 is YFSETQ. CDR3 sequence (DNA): TGCGCCAGCAGCTTTAGCGGGAGGGCCTACGAGCAGTACTTC. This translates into CASSFSGRAYEQYF.

This CDR3 reads CASSLAGGHTDTQYF. CDR3 sequence (DNA): TGCGCCAGCAGCCTAGCGGGAGGCCACACAGATACGCAGTATTTT. The chain couples TRBV5-1 to TRBJ2-3; 11 nucleotides line up with TRBD2. The junction had 3 bases not matched to a gene; V was cut back by 4 bases and J by 2 bases. CDR3 length: 15 amino acids. Per germline, CDR1 SGHRS and CDR2 YFSETQ.